This T cell receptor (beta chain) was sequenced during a study of blood T cell repertoires in COVID-19. Study details: Acute and convalescent COVID-19 specimens originated in the United States, Italy and Spain. From T cells, B-cell-depleted T cells, or PBMCs came the material, which was cDNA or gDNA.

In Seattle, patients joined the study during active infection and were tracked longitudinally. CDR1 and CDR2 (germline): SGHTA, FQGNSA. The ends were cut back, 1 base at V and 8 bases at J, with 21 bases in the middle. This CDR3 region has 17 residues. Original data processing: Nucleated cell counts were estimated from reference gene primer amplification. Assay used: immunoSEQ multiplex PCR; TCRdb lists only in-frame clones, some missing. That table furnishes V, J and clone size, whereas the DNA furnished D and trimming. The sample has fewer than 300,000 clones; 70% to 85% are singletons. The sequencing input was peripheral blood. The TCR was taken from a human donor with COVID-19, enrolled during active disease. The donor label of this sample is uncertain. The rearrangement joins TRBV7-2 to TRBJ2-1; D perhaps matches TRBD1 (5 bases). CDR3: CASSLEVLSTGRDEQFF. The CDR3 DNA sequence: TGTGCCAGCAGCTTAGAGGTTTTATCGACGGGCAGGGATGAGCAGTTCTTC.